This T cell receptor (beta chain) was captured by sequencing in a study of CD8 T cells in Susac syndrome. Germline CDR1 and CDR2: LGHDT and YNNKEL (reference sequence). V lost 5 bases and J 4 bases, leaving 14 bases between the germline ends. This CDR3 contains 14 residues. The RNA input was about 0.45 to 1 ug, and it was reverse transcribed with random hexamers. Amplification of the TCR beta CDR3 was carried out by immunoSEQ multiplex PCR, which spanned a total of 54 Vbeta and 13 Jbeta segments. TCRdb recomputed calls from the immunoSEQ multiplex PCR reads with MiXCR, one row per CDR3 protein. The top ten hold about 0.12% of the sample, which has 120,000 or so distinct CDR3 sequences, around 94% seen once.

Sequencing was done on a sample of CD4+ T cells from PBMCs. The source is a human donor with multiple sclerosis. This sequence joins TRBV3-1 and TRBJ2-5; maybe TRBD2 (6 bases). CDR3 protein: CASSFRRDLETQYF. In DNA, the CDR3 is TGTGCCAGCAGCTTTCGACGGGACTTAGAGACCCAGTACTTC.